One sample yielded the 20 T cell receptor beta chains listed below, sequenced in a study of cytomegalovirus exposure and HLA in healthy donors. TCRdb's table, derived via immunoSEQ multiplex PCR, lists solely in-frame clones and lacks some. The sample consists of some 130,000 clones, roughly nine tenths of them appearing once. The sample was PBMCs. All receptors come from a woman younger than 35 in good health and CMV-seronegative.

This chain joins TRBV7-9 and TRBJ2-7; 7 nucleotides match TRBD1. V lost 3 bases and J lost 7; bases outside the gene matches: 6. There are 13 residues in the CDR3. Germline V gives CDR1 SEHNR, CDR2 FQNEAQ (reference sequence). CDR3 amino acids: CASSFTSQGEQYF. The CDR3 bases are TGTGCCAGCAGCTTCACCTCACAGGGGGAGCAGTACTTC.

The V gene is TRBV21-1, the J gene TRBJ2-7; the table's D call, TRBD1, has no DNA check behind it. TRBV21-1 is recorded as a pseudogene. This CDR3 contains 15 residues. CDR3 loop: CASTRGGTGPYEQYF. CDR3 sequence (DNA): TGTGCCAGCACCCGAGGGGGGACAGGGCCCTACGAGCAGTACTTC.

The V call is TRBV11-1, the J call TRBJ1-2, with no clear D. The CDR3 is 15 residues long. The germline gives CDR1 SGHAT, CDR2 FQDESV (reference sequence). Trimming took 2 bases from V and 1 from J, leaving 11 bases between them. In DNA, the CDR3 is TGTGCCAGCAGCTTAAACGGCCCGGGTAACTATGGCTACACCTTC. Encoded protein: CASSLNGPGNYGYTF.

The rearrangement uses TRBV6-1 and TRBJ1-1, with TRBD1 identical over 7 bases. Germline trimming cut 7 bases from V and 3 bases from J; bases unmatched to any gene: 11. CDR3 length equals 15 residues. Germline V CDR1 and CDR2: MNHNS, SASEGT. The CDR3, as DNA: TGTGCCAGCACCGCGGAGGGGGCATGGTACACTGAAGCTTTCTTT. Amino acids: CASTAEGAWYTEAFF.

The chain employs TRBV11-2 and TRBJ2-3; tentatively, D is TRBD2 (6 bases). Germline CDR1 and CDR2: SGHAT and FQNNGV. This CDR3 has 14 residues. Trimming took off 5 bases at V and 0 bases at J, with 9 bases between the two ends. CDR3 nucleotides: TGTGCCAGCAGCCCGGGGGACAGCACAGATACGCAGTATTTT. Its translation is CASSPGDSTDTQYF.

The chain is built from TRBV19 and TRBJ2-7; D might be TRBD2 (6 bases). The ends were cut back, 5 bases at V and 0 bases at J, with 14 bases in the middle. The germline gives CDR1 LNHDA, CDR2 SQIVND (reference sequence). There are 15 residues in the CDR3. CDR3 sequence (DNA): TGTGCCAGTAGTGAGGGACTGGGATCCTCCTACGAGCAGTACTTC. Residues: CASSEGLGSSYEQYF.

This clone was recorded once. This rearrangement joins TRBV18 to TRBJ1-6, with TRBD1 matching over 8 bases. V was clipped by 2 bases and J by 9 bases; unmatched bases: 18. The CDR3 loop spans 19 amino acids. Germline assignment: CDR1 KGHSH and CDR2 LQKENI. The CDR3 sequence is CASSPISKSGTGGLSPLHF. The CDR3 DNA follows: TGTGCCAGCTCACCAATAAGTAAGTCCGGCACAGGGGGTCTTTCACCCCTCCACTTT.

The chain combines TRBV4-2 with TRBJ2-3; 7 nucleotides match TRBD2. CDR1 and CDR2 (germline): LGHNA, YNFKEQ. V lost 7 bases, J lost 6 bases, and 16 bases stayed unmatched. The CDR3 sequence is 16 residues long. The CDR3 region is CASTKEETSFADTQYF. The CDR3 DNA reads as TGTGCCAGCACCAAGGAGGAGACTAGCTTCGCCGATACGCAGTATTTT.

The chain recombines TRBV6-1 with TRBJ1-6; 7 bases align to TRBD1. The germline gives CDR1 MNHNS, CDR2 SASEGT. The CDR3 runs 15 residues. The ends lost 5 bases at V and 9 bases at J; junction bases unmatched: 10. The CDR3 here is CASSPTGARGSPLHF. In nucleotides, the CDR3 is TGTGCCAGCAGTCCCACAGGGGCGCGGGGTTCACCCCTCCACTTT.

The chain uses TRBV5-8 and TRBJ2-7; 7 nucleotides agree with TRBD2. Trimming cost V 2 bases and J 3 bases; bases outside gene matches: 2. This CDR3 spans 13 amino acids. Germline assignment: CDR1 SGHTS and CDR2 YDEGEE. The CDR3 DNA follows: TGTGCCAGCAGCTTCGGGGGGAGCTACGAGCAGTACTTC. It is translated as CASSFGGSYEQYF.

J is TRBJ2-5 and V is TRBV5-1; 12 bases line up with TRBD2. This CDR3 region has 16 residues. Germline CDR1 and CDR2: SGHRS and YFSETQ. The trim removed 0 bases at V and 4 bases at J, leaving 4 bases unmatched. The chain's CDR3 is CASSLALAGGLETQYF. The CDR3 coding sequence is TGCGCCAGCAGCTTGGCCCTAGCGGGGGGGCTAGAGACCCAGTACTTC.

The CDR3 sequence is CASSRGAGGYGYTF. In DNA, the CDR3 is TGTGCCAGCAGCCGAGGTGCGGGTGGCTATGGCTACACCTTC. This sequence joins TRBV7-2 and TRBJ1-2; D is ambiguous. Trimming took off 5 bases at V and 4 bases at J, with 14 bases between the two ends. The CDR3 totals 14 residues. CDR1 is SGHTA and CDR2 is FQGNSA in the germline V gene.

The chain combines TRBV9 with TRBJ1-1, with a weak D call TRBD1 (5 bases). There are 13 residues in the CDR3. Looked up from germline, CDR1 is SGDLS and CDR2 is YYNGEE. V lost 4 bases and J 4 bases, leaving 11 bases between the germline ends. The CDR3: CASSLRGGTEAFF. CDR3 nucleotides: TGTGCCAGCAGCCTACGGGGGGGCACTGAAGCTTTCTTT.

The rearrangement links TRBV29-1 to TRBJ1-1, with D uncertain. Deletions cut 4 bases from V and 12 bases from J, with 12 bases between. This CDR3 region has 10 residues. The germline CDR1 and CDR2 sequences are SQVTM and ANQGSEA. The CDR3 loop reads CSVVLAETFF. The CDR3, as DNA: TGCAGCGTTGTCCTGGCGGAGACTTTCTTT.

The chain uses TRBV5-6 and TRBJ2-2, with 11 bases lining up with TRBD2. The J segment lost 4 bases and the V segment lost 4 bases, leaving 6 bases of the junction unmatched. CDR1 is SGHDT, CDR2 YYEEEE, per germline. The CDR3 runs to 16 residues. CDR3 protein: CASSPIAGGRTGELFF. In DNA form, the CDR3 reads TGTGCCAGCAGCCCTATAGCGGGGGGGCGCACCGGGGAGCTGTTTTTT.

The chain carries TRBV6-5 and TRBJ1-1; D gene ambiguous. The germline V gene has CDR1 MNHEY and CDR2 SVGAGI. CDR3 length equals 14 residues. The ends were cut back, 0 bases at V and 4 bases at J, with 9 bases in the middle. This chain's CDR3 is CASSYSLAATEAFF. The CDR3 coding sequence is TGTGCCAGCAGTTACTCCCTCGCGGCCACTGAAGCTTTCTTT.

The CDR3 bases are TGTGCCAGCAGCTTCGGACAGGGGATCCCCTCCTACGAGCAGTACTTC. Translation: CASSFGQGIPSYEQYF. The chain employs TRBV7-9 and TRBJ2-7; the match to TRBD1 covers 9 bases. CDR1 is SEHNR and CDR2 is FQNEAQ in the germline V gene (reference sequence). V shed 3 bases, J shed 0 bases, and the junction held 6 bases outside the gene matches. This CDR3 is 16 amino acids long.

The chain has TRBV7-3 and TRBJ2-2; no definite D call. Deletions cut 2 bases from V and 0 bases from J, with 10 bases between. Germline values: CDR1 SGHTA, CDR2 FQGTGA. The CDR3 runs to 16 residues. The CDR3 spells CASSLFQAANTGELFF. The CDR3 DNA sequence: TGTGCCAGCAGCTTATTCCAGGCAGCGAACACCGGGGAGCTGTTTTTT.

The J gene is TRBJ1-1, the V gene TRBV6-6, with unresolved D. From germline, CDR1 is MNHNY and CDR2 SVGAGI (reference sequence). The germline V and J ends were trimmed by 6 bases and 1 base, with 15 bases remaining between them. The CDR3 runs 15 residues. DNA for the CDR3: TGTGCCAGCAGCCCCTCGGCCGGGGAGAACACTGAAGCTTTCTTT. This codes for CASSPSAGENTEAFF.

This chain uses TRBV10-3 with TRBJ2-1; D might be TRBD1 (6 bases). Per germline, CDR1 ENHRY and CDR2 SYGVKD. V lost 10 bases and J 8 bases, leaving 15 bases between the germline ends. CDR3 size: 12 residues. The CDR3 DNA reads as TGTGCCACAGCCCCCAGGGGCGATGAGCAGTTCTTC. This gives the protein CATAPRGDEQFF.